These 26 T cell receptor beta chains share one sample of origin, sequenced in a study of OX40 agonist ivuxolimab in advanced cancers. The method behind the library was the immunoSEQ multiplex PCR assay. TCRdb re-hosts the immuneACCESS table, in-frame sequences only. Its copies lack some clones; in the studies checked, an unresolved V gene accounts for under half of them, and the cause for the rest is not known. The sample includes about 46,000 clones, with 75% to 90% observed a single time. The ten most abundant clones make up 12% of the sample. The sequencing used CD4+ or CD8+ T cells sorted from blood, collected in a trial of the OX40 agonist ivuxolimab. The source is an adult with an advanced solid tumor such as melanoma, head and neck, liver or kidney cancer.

The CDR3, as DNA: TGTGCCAGCTCGCTAACCGGGGTAGGGCTAGCGGGAGTCCACAACTACAATGAGCAGTTCTTC. As protein: CASSLTGVGLAGVHNYNEQFF. The chain links TRBV18 to TRBJ2-1; 10 bases agree with TRBD2. The V gene end was trimmed by 6 bases and the J gene end by 3 bases; junction bases not matched to a gene: 23. The germline gives CDR1 KGHSH, CDR2 LQKENI. CDR3 length: 21 amino acids.

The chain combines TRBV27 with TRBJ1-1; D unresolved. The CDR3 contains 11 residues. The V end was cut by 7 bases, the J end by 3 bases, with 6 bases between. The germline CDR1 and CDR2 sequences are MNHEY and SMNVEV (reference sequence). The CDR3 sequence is CASIGYTEAFF. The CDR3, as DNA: TGTGCCAGCATAGGGTACACTGAAGCTTTCTTT.

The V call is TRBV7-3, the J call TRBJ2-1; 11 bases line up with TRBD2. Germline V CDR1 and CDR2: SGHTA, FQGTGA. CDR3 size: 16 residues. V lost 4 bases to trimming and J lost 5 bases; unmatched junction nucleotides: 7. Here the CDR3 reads CASSSSGTSGNNEQFF. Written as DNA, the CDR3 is TGTGCCAGCAGCTCATCCGGGACTAGCGGTAACAATGAGCAGTTCTTC.

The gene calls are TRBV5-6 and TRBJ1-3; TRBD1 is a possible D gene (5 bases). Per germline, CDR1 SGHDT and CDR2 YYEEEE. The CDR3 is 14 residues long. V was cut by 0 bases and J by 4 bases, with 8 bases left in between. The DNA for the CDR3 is TGTGCCAGCAGCTTGGGGACACGGGGAAACACCATATATTTT. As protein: CASSLGTRGNTIYF.

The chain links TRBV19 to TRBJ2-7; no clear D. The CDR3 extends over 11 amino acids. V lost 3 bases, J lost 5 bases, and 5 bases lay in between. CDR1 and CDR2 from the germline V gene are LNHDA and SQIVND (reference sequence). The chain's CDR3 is CASSMGDEQYF. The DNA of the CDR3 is TGTGCCAGTAGTATGGGCGACGAGCAGTACTTC.

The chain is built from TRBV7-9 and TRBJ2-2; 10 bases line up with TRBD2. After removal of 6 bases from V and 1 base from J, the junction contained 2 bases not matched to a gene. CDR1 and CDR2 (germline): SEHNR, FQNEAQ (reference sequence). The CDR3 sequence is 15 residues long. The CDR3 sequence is CASRRTSGNTGELFF. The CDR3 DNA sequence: TGTGCCAGCAGAAGGACTAGCGGGAACACCGGGGAGCTGTTTTTT.

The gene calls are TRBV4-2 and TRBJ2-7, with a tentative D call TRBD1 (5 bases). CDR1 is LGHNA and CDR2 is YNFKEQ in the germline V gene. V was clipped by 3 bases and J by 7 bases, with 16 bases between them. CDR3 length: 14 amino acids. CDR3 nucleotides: TGTGCCAGCAGCCAGGGCTATGGGAACAGGGAGCAGTACTTC. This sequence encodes CASSQGYGNREQYF.

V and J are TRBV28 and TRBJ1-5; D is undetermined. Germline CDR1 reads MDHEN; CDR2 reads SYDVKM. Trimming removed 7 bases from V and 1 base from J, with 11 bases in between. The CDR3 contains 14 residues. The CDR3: CASKTALSNQPQHF. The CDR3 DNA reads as TGTGCCAGCAAAACCGCCCTGAGCAATCAGCCCCAGCATTTT.

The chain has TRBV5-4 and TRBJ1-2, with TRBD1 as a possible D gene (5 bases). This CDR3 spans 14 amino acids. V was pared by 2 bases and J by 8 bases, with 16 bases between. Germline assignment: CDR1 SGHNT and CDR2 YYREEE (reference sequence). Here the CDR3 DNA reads TGTGCCAGCAGCTTCTTAAGGGGCGAAGGCGGCTACACCTTC. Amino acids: CASSFLRGEGGYTF.

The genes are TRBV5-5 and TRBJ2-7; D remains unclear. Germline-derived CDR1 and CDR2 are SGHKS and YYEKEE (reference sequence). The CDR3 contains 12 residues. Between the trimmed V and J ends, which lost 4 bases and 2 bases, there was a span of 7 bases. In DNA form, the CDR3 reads TGTGCCAGCAGCCTGGGGACCTACGAGCAGTACTTC. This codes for CASSLGTYEQYF.

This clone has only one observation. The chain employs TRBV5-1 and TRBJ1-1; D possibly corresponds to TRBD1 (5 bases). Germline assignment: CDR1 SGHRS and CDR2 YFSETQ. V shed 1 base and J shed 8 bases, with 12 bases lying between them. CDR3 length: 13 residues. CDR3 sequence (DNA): TGCGCCAGCAGCTTGCCCAACAGGAGAGAAGCTTTCTTT. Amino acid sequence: CASSLPNRREAFF.

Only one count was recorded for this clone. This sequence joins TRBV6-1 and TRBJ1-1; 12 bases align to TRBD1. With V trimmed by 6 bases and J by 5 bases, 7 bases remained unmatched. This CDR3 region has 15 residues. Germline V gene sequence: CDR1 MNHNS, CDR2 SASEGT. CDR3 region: CASRAGTGGRTEAFF. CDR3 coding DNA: TGTGCCAGCAGGGCCGGGACAGGGGGCCGGACTGAAGCTTTCTTT.

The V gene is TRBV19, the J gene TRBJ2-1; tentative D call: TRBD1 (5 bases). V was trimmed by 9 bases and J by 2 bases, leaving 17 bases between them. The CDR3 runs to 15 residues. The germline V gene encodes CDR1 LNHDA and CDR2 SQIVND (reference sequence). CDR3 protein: CASRADNWPYNEQFF. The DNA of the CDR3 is TGTGCCAGCAGGGCGGACAACTGGCCCTACAATGAGCAGTTCTTC.

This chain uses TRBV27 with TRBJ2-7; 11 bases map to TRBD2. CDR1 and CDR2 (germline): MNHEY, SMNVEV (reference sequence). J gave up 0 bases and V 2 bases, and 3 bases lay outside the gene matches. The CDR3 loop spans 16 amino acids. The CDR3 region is CASSLEGTSGSYEQYF. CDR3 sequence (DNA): TGTGCCAGCAGTTTAGAGGGGACTAGCGGCTCCTACGAGCAGTACTTC.

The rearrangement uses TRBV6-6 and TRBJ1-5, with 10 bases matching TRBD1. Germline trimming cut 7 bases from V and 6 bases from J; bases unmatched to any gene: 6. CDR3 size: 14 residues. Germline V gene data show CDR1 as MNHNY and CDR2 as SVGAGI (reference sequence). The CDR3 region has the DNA TGTGCCAGCAAACCGGGACAGGGGAGTCAGCCCCAGCATTTT. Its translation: CASKPGQGSQPQHF.

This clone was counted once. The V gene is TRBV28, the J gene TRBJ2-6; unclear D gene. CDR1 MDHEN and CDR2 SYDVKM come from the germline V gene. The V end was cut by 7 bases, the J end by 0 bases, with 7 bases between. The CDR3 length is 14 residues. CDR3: CASKRNSGANVLTF. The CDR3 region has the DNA TGTGCCAGCAAACGGAACTCTGGGGCCAACGTCCTGACTTTC.

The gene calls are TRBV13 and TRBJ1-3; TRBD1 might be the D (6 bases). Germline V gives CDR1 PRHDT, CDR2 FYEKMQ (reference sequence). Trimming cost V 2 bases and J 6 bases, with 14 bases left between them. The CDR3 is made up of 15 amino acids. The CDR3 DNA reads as TGTGCCAGCAGCTTAAGGGGGGGAGGTGAAAACACCATATATTTT. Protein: CASSLRGGGENTIYF.

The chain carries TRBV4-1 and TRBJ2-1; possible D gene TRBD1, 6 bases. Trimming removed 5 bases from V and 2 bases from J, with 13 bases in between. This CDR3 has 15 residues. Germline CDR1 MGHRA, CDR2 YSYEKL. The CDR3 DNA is TGCGCCAGCAGCTCACGGGACACACCCTACAATGAGCAGTTCTTC. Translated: CASSSRDTPYNEQFF.

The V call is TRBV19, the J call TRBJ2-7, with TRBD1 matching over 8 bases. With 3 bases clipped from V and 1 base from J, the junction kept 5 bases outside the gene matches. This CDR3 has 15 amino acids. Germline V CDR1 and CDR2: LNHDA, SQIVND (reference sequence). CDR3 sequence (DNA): TGTGCCAGTAGTATTGACAGGGGCCTATCCTACGAGCAGTACTTC. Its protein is CASSIDRGLSYEQYF.

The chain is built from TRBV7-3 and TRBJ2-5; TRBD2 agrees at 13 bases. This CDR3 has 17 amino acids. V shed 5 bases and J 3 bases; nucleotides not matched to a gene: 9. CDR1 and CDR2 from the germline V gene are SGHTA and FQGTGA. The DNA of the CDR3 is TGTGCCAGCAGCGCGGGACTAGCGGGACCACGGAAAGAGACCCAGTACTTC. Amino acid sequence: CASSAGLAGPRKETQYF.

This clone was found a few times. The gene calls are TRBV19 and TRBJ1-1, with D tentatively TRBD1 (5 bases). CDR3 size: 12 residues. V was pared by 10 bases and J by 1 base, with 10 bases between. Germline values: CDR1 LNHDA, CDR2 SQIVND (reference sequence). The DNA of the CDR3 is TGTGCCATCCAGGGTTCGAACACTGAAGCTTTCTTT. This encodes CAIQGSNTEAFF.

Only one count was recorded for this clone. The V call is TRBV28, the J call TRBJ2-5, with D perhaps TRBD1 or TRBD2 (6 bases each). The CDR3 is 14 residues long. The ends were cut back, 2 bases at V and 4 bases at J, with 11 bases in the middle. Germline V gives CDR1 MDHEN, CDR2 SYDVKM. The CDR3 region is CASSLGGPRETQYF. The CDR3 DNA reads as TGTGCCAGCAGTTTAGGGGGGCCGAGAGAGACCCAGTACTTC.

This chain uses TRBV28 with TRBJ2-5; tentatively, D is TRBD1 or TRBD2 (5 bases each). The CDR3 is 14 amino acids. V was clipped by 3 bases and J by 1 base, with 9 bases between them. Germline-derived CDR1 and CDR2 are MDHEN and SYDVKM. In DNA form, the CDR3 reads TGTGCCAGCAGTTTCTGGGGGATCCAAGAGACCCAGTACTTC. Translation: CASSFWGIQETQYF.

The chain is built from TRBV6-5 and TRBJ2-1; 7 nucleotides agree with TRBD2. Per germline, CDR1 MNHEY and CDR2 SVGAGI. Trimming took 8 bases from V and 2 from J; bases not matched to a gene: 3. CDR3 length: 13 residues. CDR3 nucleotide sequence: TGTGCCAGCCGACTAGCAGCCTACAATGAGCAGTTCTTC. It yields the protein CASRLAAYNEQFF.

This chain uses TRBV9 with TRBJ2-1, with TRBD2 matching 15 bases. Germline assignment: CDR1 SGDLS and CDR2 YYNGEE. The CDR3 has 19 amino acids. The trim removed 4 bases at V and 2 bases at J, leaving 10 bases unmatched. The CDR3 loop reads CASSREIGLAGGPYNEQFF. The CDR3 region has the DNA TGTGCCAGCAGCCGCGAGATAGGACTAGCGGGGGGGCCCTACAATGAGCAGTTCTTC.

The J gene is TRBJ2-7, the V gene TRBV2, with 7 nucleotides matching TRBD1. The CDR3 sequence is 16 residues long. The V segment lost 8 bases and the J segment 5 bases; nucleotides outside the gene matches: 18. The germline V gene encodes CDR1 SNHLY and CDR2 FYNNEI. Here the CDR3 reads CASWTEGGYYSDEQYF. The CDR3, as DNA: TGTGCCAGCTGGACGGAAGGGGGCTACTACTCTGACGAGCAGTACTTC.